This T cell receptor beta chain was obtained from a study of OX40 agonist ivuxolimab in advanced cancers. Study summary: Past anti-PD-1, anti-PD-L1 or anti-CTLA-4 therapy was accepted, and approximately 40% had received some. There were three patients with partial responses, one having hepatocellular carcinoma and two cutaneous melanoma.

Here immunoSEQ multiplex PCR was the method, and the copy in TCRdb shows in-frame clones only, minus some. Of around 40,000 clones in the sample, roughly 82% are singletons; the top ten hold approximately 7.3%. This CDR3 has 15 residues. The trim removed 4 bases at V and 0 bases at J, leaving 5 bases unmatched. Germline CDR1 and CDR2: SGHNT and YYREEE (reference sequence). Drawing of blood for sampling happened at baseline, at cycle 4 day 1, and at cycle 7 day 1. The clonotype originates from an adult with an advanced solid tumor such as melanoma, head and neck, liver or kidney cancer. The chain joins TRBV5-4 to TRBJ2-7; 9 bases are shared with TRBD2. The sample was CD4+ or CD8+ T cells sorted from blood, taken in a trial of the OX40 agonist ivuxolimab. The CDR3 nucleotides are TGTGCCAGCAGCCCTGCGGGACTAGCCTCCTACGAGCAGTACTTC. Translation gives CASSPAGLASYEQYF. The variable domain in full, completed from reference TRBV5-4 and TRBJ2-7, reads ETGVTQSPTHLIKTRGQQVTLRCSSQSGHNTVSWYQQALGQGPQFIFQYYREEENGRGNFPPRFSGLQFPNYSSELNVNALELDDSALYLCASSPAGLASYEQYFGPGTRLTVT.